The entry below gives a single TCR beta chain sequence along with its context. This clonotype was picked up one time. Its recognized antigen is unknown. CDR1 and CDR2 (MNHNS, SASEGT) derive from the germline V gene. The CDR3 runs 13 amino acids, cysteine and phenylalanine included. Only the protein is on record. These data belong to a study of alternative splicing in chronic myeloid leukemia remission (dated by TCRdb to about 2020). With respect to the entire study: RNA sequencing was used to profile peripheral blood taken from chronic-phase CML patients both at diagnosis and at remission, and those profiles were then compared against healthy donors. The RESIST (imatinib), ENESTxtnd (nilotinib) and PINNACLE (nilotinib plus pegylated interferon) trials supplied under ten diagnostic specimens along with matched remission specimens. The median age was about 55 years at diagnosis, 56 at remission and less than 40 for the healthy controls. Total leukocytes from peripheral blood collected in EDTA were used as the trial diagnostic specimens. The French Persistem study contributed nine CML samples, of which seven were diagnostic and two were matched remission samples. The female/male split was 11/5 for diagnosis samples, 8/3 for remission samples and 2/4 for controls. Trizol was used to extract total RNA from peripheral blood mononuclear cells of diagnosis, remission and control samples.

The method behind the library was bulk RNA-seq. The TruSeq Stranded RNA sample prep kit was used to generate libraries of poly-A-enriched mRNA from an input of 0.85 to 1 ug total RNA. Each sample was sequenced in triplicate using paired-end sequencing on a HiSeq 2500. A read length of 125 nucleotides per mate was used for RNA-seq. The study's processing was this. Reads were trimmed and aligned to hg38 using STAR v2.7, and quality control was performed with FASTQC, RSeQC and multiqc. Salmon 0.14.1 was used to quantify gene expression levels as transcripts per million (TPM). Principal component analysis suggested that transcriptomic profiles were not driven by trial, library batch, sequencing batch, treatment regimen or sex. TCRdb reprocessed the reads; each CDR3 protein sequence makes one entry, and DNA is unavailable. V and J calls and clone size were set by TCRdb, not the authors. The table kept for this sample lists 65 to 75 distinct CDR3 sequences.

The investigation overall reported the following: Blood cell composition at remission was reconfigured to resemble lymphoid cell-enriched normal controls. Strong differences in blood cell composition were observed between timepoints, with a shift from myeloid progenitor enrichment at diagnosis to mature lymphoid enrichment at remission.

The intended sense of this specimen's time point label: chronic-phase CML before TKI therapy (screening/day 1). Around 17 CML patients made up the patient cohort, and matched post-remission samples were retrieved for a subset of those patients. The TCR was taken from an adult with chronic myeloid leukemia. Sequences were derived from PBMCs or total blood leukocytes (not recorded which), sampled at diagnosis. Here the chain combines TRBV6-1 and TRBJ1-1; TCRdb's D call, TRBD1, is unchecked because there is no DNA. The CDR3: CASSEDRATEAFF.